The 5 T cell receptor beta chains below were found in one sample sequenced in a study of OX40 agonist ivuxolimab in advanced cancers. Clones were read by immunoSEQ multiplex PCR, and TCRdb kept only the in-frame ones, dropping some. The top ten hold around 1.1% of the sample, which has over 80,000 clones, roughly 92% seen once. The specimen was CD4+ or CD8+ T cells sorted from blood, collected in a trial of the OX40 agonist ivuxolimab. All receptors derive from an adult with an advanced solid tumor such as melanoma, head and neck, liver or kidney cancer.

This chain joins TRBV5-4 and TRBJ1-5; perhaps TRBD1 as D (5 bases). Trimming took off 5 bases at V and 5 bases at J, with 14 bases between the two ends. Per germline, CDR1 SGHNT and CDR2 YYREEE (reference sequence). This CDR3 region has 14 residues. The CDR3 DNA reads as TGTGCCAGCAGTTCTCAGGGAGTTGATCAGCCCCAGCATTTT. This encodes CASSSQGVDQPQHF.

The rearrangement uses TRBV18 and TRBJ1-5; 10 bases line up with TRBD1. Germline V lookup: CDR1 KGHSH, CDR2 LQKENI. After removal of 2 bases from V and 3 bases from J, the junction contained 4 bases not matched to a gene. The CDR3 length is 16 residues. CDR3 protein: CASSPGTGAHNQPQHF. CDR3 DNA sequence: TGTGCCAGCTCACCAGGGACAGGGGCCCACAATCAGCCCCAGCATTTT.

This clone has a single count. The V call is TRBV9, the J call TRBJ2-7; D is possibly TRBD1 (7 bases). The CDR3 contains 15 residues. The V gene's germline CDR1 is SGDLS and CDR2 YYNGEE. Trimming took off 4 bases at V and 2 bases at J, with 16 bases between the two ends. The DNA for the CDR3 is TGTGCCAGCAGCCCCCGACAGGGAGGTCCCTACGAGCAGTACTTC. It encodes CASSPRQGGPYEQYF.

With regard to this clone: The junction departs from the called germline gene at one end, perhaps through a read error. This chain connects TRBV5-1 to TRBJ1-5; the D gene is possibly TRBD1 (6 bases). The germline V gene has CDR1 SGHRS and CDR2 YFSETQ. CDR3 size: 13 residues. This CDR3 reads CASSSDRNQPQHF. The CDR3 DNA reads as TGTGCCAGCAGCTCGGACAGAAATCAGCCCCAGCATTTT.

With respect to this clone: The sample has other DNA sequences that encode this CDR3 too. The chain carries TRBV28 and TRBJ2-3, with 10 bases that match TRBD2. Losses at the gene ends were 2 bases for V and 1 base for J; bases not matched to a gene: 3. Germline-derived CDR1 and CDR2 are MDHEN and SYDVKM. The CDR3 totals 16 residues. The CDR3 DNA reads as TGTGCCAGCAGTTTAAGCGGGACTAGCGGCACAGATACGCAGTATTTT. As protein: CASSLSGTSGTDTQYF. The whole variable domain, filled in from reference TRBV28 and TRBJ2-3, reads DVKVTQSSRYLVKRTGEKVFLECVQDMDHENMFWYRQDPGLGLRLIYFSYDVKMKEKGDIPEGYSVSREKKERFSLILESASTNQTSMYLCASSLSGTSGTDTQYFGPGTRLTVL.